A single sample gave rise to the 18 T cell receptor beta chains below, sequenced in a study of beta chain features in type 1 diabetes (dated by TCRdb to between 2017 and 2018). The library relied on the immunoSEQ multiplex PCR assay. All of the isolated RNA was reverse transcribed with the High Capacity cDNA Reverse Transcription Kit, so expressed TCRB transcripts were sequenced. Entries here come from immuneACCESS through TCRdb and include only in-frame sequences with V and J called. Some clones fail to appear in such tables; in the studies checked, an unresolved V gene covers under half of the shortfall, and the cause of the remainder is unknown. Here the sample has under 250,000 clones; roughly 14% occur a single time. The top ten constitute 0.025% to 0.03% of the sample. What was sequenced was naive CD4+ T cells from blood. The sample's cell subset or site label is to be understood as: true naive CD4+ T cells. The receptors here all came from a woman aged 40 to 55 in good health.

This clone has only a few counts. This chain joins TRBV6-8 and TRBJ1-1; no definite D call. From germline, CDR1 is MNHGY and CDR2 SAAAGT. The germline V and J ends were trimmed by 7 bases and 1 base, with 4 bases remaining between them. This CDR3 is 11 amino acids long. For the CDR3, the DNA is TGTGCCAGCACCTCGAACACTGAAGCTTTCTTT. It specifies CASTSNTEAFF.

This clone came up a few times. J is TRBJ2-7 and V is TRBV6-5, with D possibly TRBD1 on 6 matching bases. Germline V gene sequence: CDR1 MNHEY, CDR2 SVGAGI. This CDR3 has 14 amino acids. V gave up 4 bases and J gave up 2 bases, with 12 bases separating them. The CDR3 spells CASSSPQGTYEQYF. The CDR3 nucleotides are TGTGCCAGCAGTTCTCCACAGGGTACCTACGAGCAGTACTTC.

This clone was detected many times. The chain has TRBV7-2 and TRBJ2-1; tentatively, D is TRBD1 (5 bases). Trimming took 5 bases from V and 7 from J, leaving 9 bases between them. CDR3 length equals 12 residues. CDR1 is SGHTA and CDR2 is FQGNSA in the germline V gene. The CDR3 DNA sequence: TGTGCCAGCAGCCGTTCAGGGAATGAGCAGTTCTTC. Protein: CASSRSGNEQFF.

This chain links TRBV27 with TRBJ2-3, with 8 bases identical to TRBD2. The CDR3 is 14 residues long. Germline CDR1 reads MNHEY; CDR2 reads SMNVEV (reference sequence). V shed 6 bases, J shed 10 bases, and the junction held 12 bases outside the gene matches. The CDR3, as DNA: TGTGCCAGCAGCCCCGTGGTAGCGGGGCAAGCGCAGTATTTT. Encoded protein: CASSPVVAGQAQYF.

This clone was detected only a few times. The J gene is TRBJ2-4, the V gene TRBV2; TRBD2 matches at 7 bases. V lost 6 bases and J lost 3; bases outside the gene matches: 8. This CDR3 region has 15 residues. Per the germline V gene, CDR1 is SNHLY and CDR2 is FYNNEI. CDR3 coding DNA: TGTGCCAGCAGGGGGGGGTTGGCTGACAAAAACATTCAGTACTTC. Its translation: CASRGGLADKNIQYF.

This clone appeared a few times. This chain joins TRBV19 and TRBJ1-2, with a tentative D call TRBD1 (6 bases). Trimming removed 4 bases from V and 7 bases from J, with 16 bases in between. The CDR3 totals 14 residues. Germline CDR1 is LNHDA and CDR2 is SQIVND (reference sequence). The CDR3 sequence is CASSSYRGAGGYTF. For the CDR3, the DNA is TGTGCCAGTAGTAGCTATCGGGGGGCCGGTGGCTACACCTTC.

This chain uses TRBV2 with TRBJ2-7; 9 bases align to TRBD1. CDR1 is SNHLY and CDR2 is FYNNEI in the germline V gene. The CDR3 extends over 14 amino acids. After removal of 8 bases from V and 7 bases from J, the junction contained 12 bases not matched to a gene. The CDR3 reads CASGGQGISREQYF. In DNA form, the CDR3 reads TGTGCCAGCGGTGGACAGGGGATTTCGAGGGAGCAGTACTTC. Combining the CDR3 with reference TRBV2 and TRBJ2-7 gives the whole variable domain EPEVTQTPSHQVTQMGQEVILRCVPISNHLYFYWYRQILGQKVEFLVSFYNNEISEKSEIFDDQFSVERPDGSNFTLKIRSTKLEDSAMYFCASGGQGISREQYFGPGTRLTVT.

This chain connects TRBV2 to TRBJ2-3, with D possibly being TRBD1 (5 bases). The V end was cut by 8 bases, the J end by 0 bases, with 9 bases between. The CDR3 runs to 13 residues. CDR1 and CDR2 from the germline V gene are SNHLY and FYNNEI. This chain's CDR3 is CASLRTSTDTQYF. The CDR3 DNA is TGTGCCAGCTTACGGACAAGCACAGATACGCAGTATTTT.

This clone was observed a few times. The chain joins TRBV10-3 to TRBJ1-3; D is uncertain. Germline V CDR1 and CDR2: ENHRY, SYGVKD. Deletions cut 3 bases from V and 4 bases from J, with 10 bases between. The CDR3 loop spans 14 amino acids. The CDR3 DNA sequence: TGTGCCATCAGTGATACGGTTCTCGGAAACACCATATATTTT. This gives the protein CAISDTVLGNTIYF.

This clone has just a few counts. The chain recombines TRBV7-6 with TRBJ1-1; 9 positions match TRBD1. Trimming took 2 bases from V and 0 from J; bases not matched to a gene: 13. In germline, CDR1 is SGHVS, CDR2 FNYEAQ. This CDR3 has 19 residues. CDR3 DNA sequence: TGTGCCAGCAGCTTACGCCCGGGAGGGACAGGGCCCCTGAACACTGAAGCTTTCTTT. Protein product: CASSLRPGGTGPLNTEAFF.

This clone was counted a few times. CDR3 DNA sequence: TGTGCCAGCAGTCCTAGGACAGGGCCGAAGGGCTACGAGCAGTACTTC. Residues: CASSPRTGPKGYEQYF. The J gene is TRBJ2-7, the V gene TRBV27; 8 nucleotides match TRBD1. The CDR3 consists of 16 residues. Germline lookup yields CDR1 MNHEY and CDR2 SMNVEV (reference sequence). Trimming at V came to 5 bases and at J to 3 bases, leaving 12 bases not matched to a gene.

The chain has TRBV29-1 and TRBJ1-1, with D possibly matching TRBD1 (6 bases). CDR1 and CDR2 from the germline V gene are SQVTM and ANQGSEA. Between the trimmed V and J ends, which lost 6 bases and 1 base, there was a span of 12 bases. This CDR3 comprises 13 residues. Written as DNA, the CDR3 is TGCAGCGTGAGTGGACAGTCGAACACTGAAGCTTTCTTT. Protein sequence: CSVSGQSNTEAFF.

This clone was seen only a few times. V and J are TRBV29-1 and TRBJ2-7, with D possibly TRBD1 on 5 matching bases. V lost 7 bases, J lost 3 bases, and 19 bases lay in between. Germline V CDR1 and CDR2: SQVTM, ANQGSEA. The CDR3 length is 14 residues. The CDR3 spells CSATDNMWGYEQYF. The CDR3 DNA sequence: TGCAGCGCCACGGACAACATGTGGGGCTACGAGCAGTACTTC.

This clone has only a few counts. The chain is built from TRBV5-1 and TRBJ2-5, with 8 bases identical to TRBD2. From germline, CDR1 is SGHRS and CDR2 YFSETQ. V trimming: 1 base; J trimming: 4 bases; junction bases outside the gene matches: 9. The CDR3 is 16 residues long. The CDR3 nucleotides read TGCGCCAGCAGCTTGCATCGGGGGGGTAATGTAGAGACCCAGTACTTC. The encoded protein is CASSLHRGGNVETQYF.

This clone was counted between two and nine times. V is TRBV13 and J is TRBJ1-2; D may be TRBD1 (6 bases). The V end lost 6 bases, the J end lost 6 bases, and 14 bases lay between the germline ends. Germline-derived CDR1 and CDR2 are PRHDT and FYEKMQ (reference sequence). The CDR3 has 13 residues. Here the CDR3 DNA reads TGTGCCAGCAGTCCACAGCCAGGGGATGGCTACACCTTC. It is translated as CASSPQPGDGYTF.

This chain links TRBV5-1 with TRBJ2-7; 12 bases map to TRBD2. Germline V gives CDR1 SGHRS, CDR2 YFSETQ. V was clipped by 2 bases and J by 5 bases; unmatched bases: 5. The CDR3 spans 15 residues. CDR3 sequence reads: CASSFLAGGSDEQYF. CDR3 bases: TGCGCCAGCAGCTTTCTAGCGGGGGGGAGCGACGAGCAGTACTTC.

This clone was detected a few times. The CDR3 protein is CASSLNVGQGASEKLFF. CDR3 nucleotide sequence: TGCGCCAGCAGCTTGAATGTGGGACAGGGGGCCTCAGAAAAACTGTTTTTT. This chain uses TRBV5-1 with TRBJ1-4; 12 bases line up with TRBD1. In germline, CDR1 is SGHRS, CDR2 YFSETQ. The CDR3 sequence is 17 residues long. Germline trimming cut 1 base from V and 8 bases from J; bases unmatched to any gene: 9.

Turning to this clone: Other nucleotide sequences from this sample produce the same CDR3. The chain combines TRBV5-1 with TRBJ2-1; no definite D call. CDR3 length: 15 residues. Germline assignment: CDR1 SGHRS and CDR2 YFSETQ. V dropped 0 bases and J dropped 0 bases, with 7 bases sitting between them. The CDR3 loop is CASSLAGSSYNEQFF. DNA of the CDR3: TGCGCCAGCAGCTTGGCAGGTAGCTCCTACAATGAGCAGTTCTTC.